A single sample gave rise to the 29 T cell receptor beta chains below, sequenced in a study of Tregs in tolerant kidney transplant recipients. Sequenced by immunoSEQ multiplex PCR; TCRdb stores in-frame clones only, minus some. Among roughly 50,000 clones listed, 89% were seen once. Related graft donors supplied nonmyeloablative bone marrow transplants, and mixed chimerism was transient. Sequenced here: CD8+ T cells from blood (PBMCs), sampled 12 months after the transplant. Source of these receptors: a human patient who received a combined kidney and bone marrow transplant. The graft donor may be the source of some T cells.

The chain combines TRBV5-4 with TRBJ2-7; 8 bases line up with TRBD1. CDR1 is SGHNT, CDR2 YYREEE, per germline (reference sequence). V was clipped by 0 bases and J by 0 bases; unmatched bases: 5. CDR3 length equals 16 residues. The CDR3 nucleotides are TGTGCCAGCAGCTTGGGGGACAGGTCGTACTCCTACGAGCAGTACTTC. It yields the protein CASSLGDRSYSYEQYF.

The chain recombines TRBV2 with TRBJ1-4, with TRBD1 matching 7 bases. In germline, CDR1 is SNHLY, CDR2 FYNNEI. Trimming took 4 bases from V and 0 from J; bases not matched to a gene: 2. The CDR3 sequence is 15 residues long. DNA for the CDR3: TGTGCCAGCAGTGGGACAGGCTCAACTAATGAAAAACTGTTTTTT. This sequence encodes CASSGTGSTNEKLFF. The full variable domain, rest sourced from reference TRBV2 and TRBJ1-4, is EPEVTQTPSHQVTQMGQEVILRCVPISNHLYFYWYRQILGQKVEFLVSFYNNEISEKSEIFDDQFSVERPDGSNFTLKIRSTKLEDSAMYFCASSGTGSTNEKLFFGSGTQLSVL.

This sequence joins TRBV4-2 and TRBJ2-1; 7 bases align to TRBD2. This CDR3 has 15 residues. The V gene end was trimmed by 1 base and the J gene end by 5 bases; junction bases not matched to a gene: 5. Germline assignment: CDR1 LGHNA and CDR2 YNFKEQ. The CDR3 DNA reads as TGTGCCAGCAGCCAAGGACTAGCTTCACACAATGAGCAGTTCTTC. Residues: CASSQGLASHNEQFF.

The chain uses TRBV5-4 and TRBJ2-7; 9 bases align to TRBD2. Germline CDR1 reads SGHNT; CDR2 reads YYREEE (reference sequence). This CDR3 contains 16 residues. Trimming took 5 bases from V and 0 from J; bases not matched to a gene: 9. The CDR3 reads CASRDWLAGNSYEQYF. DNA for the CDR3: TGTGCCAGCAGGGACTGGCTAGCGGGGAACTCCTACGAGCAGTACTTC.

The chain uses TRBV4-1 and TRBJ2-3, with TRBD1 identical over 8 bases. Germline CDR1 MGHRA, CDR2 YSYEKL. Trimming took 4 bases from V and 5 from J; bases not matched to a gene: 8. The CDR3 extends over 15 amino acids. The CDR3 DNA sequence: TGCGCCAGCAGCCTCAACTCGGGGACAGGAGATACGCAGTATTTT. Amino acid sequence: CASSLNSGTGDTQYF.

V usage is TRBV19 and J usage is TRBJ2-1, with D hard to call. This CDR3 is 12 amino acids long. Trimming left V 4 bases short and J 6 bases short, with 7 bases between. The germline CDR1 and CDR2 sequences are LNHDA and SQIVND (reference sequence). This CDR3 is CASSTAVNEQFF. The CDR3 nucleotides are TGTGCCAGTAGTACCGCGGTCAATGAGCAGTTCTTC. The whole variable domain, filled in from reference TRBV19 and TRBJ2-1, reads DGGITQSPKYLFRKEGQNVTLSCEQNLNHDAMYWYRQDPGQGLRLIYYSQIVNDFQKGDIAEGYSVSREKKESFPLTVTSAQKNPTAFYLCASSTAVNEQFFGPGTRLTVL.

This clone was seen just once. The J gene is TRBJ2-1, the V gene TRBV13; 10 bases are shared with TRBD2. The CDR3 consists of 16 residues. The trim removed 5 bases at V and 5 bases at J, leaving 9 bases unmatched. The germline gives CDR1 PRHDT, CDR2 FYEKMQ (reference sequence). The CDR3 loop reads CASSPELAGSHNEQFF. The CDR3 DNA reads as TGTGCCAGCAGCCCAGAACTAGCGGGATCCCACAATGAGCAGTTCTTC.

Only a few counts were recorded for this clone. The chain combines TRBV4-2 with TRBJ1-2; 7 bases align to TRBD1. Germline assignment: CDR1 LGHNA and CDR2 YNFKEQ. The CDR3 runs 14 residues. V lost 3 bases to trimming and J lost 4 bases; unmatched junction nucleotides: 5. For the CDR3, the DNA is TGTGCCAGCAGCCACGAGGACAGGACCTATGGCTACACCTTC. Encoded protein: CASSHEDRTYGYTF.

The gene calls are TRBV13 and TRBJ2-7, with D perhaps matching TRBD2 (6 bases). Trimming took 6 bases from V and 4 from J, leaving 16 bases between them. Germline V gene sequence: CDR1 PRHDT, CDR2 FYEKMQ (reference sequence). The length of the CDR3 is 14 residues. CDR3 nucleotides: TGTGCCAGCAGTTTTGGACTACGCAGATACGAGCAGTACTTC. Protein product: CASSFGLRRYEQYF.

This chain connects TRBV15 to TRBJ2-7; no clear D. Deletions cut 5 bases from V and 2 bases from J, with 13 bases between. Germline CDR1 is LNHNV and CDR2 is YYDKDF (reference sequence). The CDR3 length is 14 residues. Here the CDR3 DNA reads TGTGCCACCAGCCGCCTCCTACCTCCCTACGAGCAGTACTTC. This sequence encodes CATSRLLPPYEQYF.

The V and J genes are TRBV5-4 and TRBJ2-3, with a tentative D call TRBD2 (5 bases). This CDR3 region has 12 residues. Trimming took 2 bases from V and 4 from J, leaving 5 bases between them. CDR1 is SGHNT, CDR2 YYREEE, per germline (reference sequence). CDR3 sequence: CASSFGADTQYF. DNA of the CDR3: TGTGCCAGCAGCTTCGGGGCAGATACGCAGTATTTT.

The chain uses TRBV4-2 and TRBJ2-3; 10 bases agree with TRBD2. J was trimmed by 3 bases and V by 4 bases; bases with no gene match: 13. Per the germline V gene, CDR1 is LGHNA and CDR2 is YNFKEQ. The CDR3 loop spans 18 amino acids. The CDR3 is CASSPPGFEREGTDTQYF. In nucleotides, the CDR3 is TGTGCCAGCAGCCCGCCTGGGTTCGAGCGGGAGGGGACAGATACGCAGTATTTT.

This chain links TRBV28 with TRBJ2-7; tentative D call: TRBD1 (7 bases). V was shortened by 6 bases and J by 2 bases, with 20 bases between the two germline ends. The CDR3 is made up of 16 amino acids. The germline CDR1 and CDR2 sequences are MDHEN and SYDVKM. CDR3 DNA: TGTGCCAGCAGACGTATAACAGGGGAGGTGACCTACGAGCAGTACTTC. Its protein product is CASRRITGEVTYEQYF.

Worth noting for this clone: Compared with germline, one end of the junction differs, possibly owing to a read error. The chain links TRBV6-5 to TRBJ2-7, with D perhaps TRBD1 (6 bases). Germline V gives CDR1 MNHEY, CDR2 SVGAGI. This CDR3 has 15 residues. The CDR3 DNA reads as TGTGCCAGCAGGTACTCCGCGACAGGTAGCAACGAGCAGTACTTC. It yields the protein CASRYSATGSNEQYF.

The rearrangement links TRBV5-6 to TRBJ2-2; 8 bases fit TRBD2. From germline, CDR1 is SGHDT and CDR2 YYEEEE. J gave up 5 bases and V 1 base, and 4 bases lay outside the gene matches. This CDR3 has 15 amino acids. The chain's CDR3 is CASSLSPSGTGELFF. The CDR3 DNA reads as TGTGCCAGCAGCTTGAGTCCTAGCGGGACCGGGGAGCTGTTTTTT. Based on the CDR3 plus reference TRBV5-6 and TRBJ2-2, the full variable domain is DAGVTQSPTHLIKTRGQQVTLRCSPKSGHDTVSWYQQALGQGPQFIFQYYEEEERQRGNFPDRFSGHQFPNYSSELNVNALLLGDSALYLCASSLSPSGTGELFFGEGSRLTVL.

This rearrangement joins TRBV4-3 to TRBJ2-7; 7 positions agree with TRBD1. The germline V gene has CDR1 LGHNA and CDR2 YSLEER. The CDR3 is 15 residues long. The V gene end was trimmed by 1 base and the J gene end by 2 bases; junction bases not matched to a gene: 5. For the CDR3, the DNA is TGCGCCAGCAGCCAAGGTCCAGGGGGACCCTACGAGCAGTACTTC. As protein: CASSQGPGGPYEQYF.

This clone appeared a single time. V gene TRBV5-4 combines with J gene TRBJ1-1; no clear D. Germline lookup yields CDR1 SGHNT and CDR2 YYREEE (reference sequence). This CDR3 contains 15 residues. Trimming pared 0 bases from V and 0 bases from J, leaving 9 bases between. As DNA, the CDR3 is TGTGCCAGCAGCTTGGTGCGGGGATTGAACACTGAAGCTTTCTTT. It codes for CASSLVRGLNTEAFF. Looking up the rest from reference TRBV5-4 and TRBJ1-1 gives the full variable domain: ETGVTQSPTHLIKTRGQQVTLRCSSQSGHNTVSWYQQALGQGPQFIFQYYREEENGRGNFPPRFSGLQFPNYSSELNVNALELDDSALYLCASSLVRGLNTEAFFGQGTRLTVV.

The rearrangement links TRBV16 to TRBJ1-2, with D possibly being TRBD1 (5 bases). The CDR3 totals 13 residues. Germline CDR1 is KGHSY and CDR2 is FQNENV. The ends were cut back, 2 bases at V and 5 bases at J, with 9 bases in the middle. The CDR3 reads CASSQPGGYGYTF. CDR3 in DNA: TGTGCCAGCAGCCAACCGGGGGGTTATGGCTACACCTTC.

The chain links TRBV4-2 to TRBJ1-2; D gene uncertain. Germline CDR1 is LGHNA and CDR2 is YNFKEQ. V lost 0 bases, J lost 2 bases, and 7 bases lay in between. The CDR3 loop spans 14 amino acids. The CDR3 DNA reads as TGTGCCAGCAGCCAAGAGTTGGCCAACTATGGCTACACCTTC. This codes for CASSQELANYGYTF.

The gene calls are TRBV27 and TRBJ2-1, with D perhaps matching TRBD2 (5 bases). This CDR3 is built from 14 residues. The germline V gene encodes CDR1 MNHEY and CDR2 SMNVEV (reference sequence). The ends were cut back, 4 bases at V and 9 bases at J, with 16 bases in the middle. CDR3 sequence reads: CASSYRPSSGEQFF. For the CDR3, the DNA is TGTGCCAGCAGTTATCGGCCTAGCTCCGGTGAGCAGTTCTTC.

Here the CDR3 DNA reads TGTGCCAGCAGTCCTTACACCGGGGAGCTGTTTTTT. Protein product: CASSPYTGELFF. This rearrangement joins TRBV27 to TRBJ2-2; D unclear. Germline loops: CDR1 MNHEY, CDR2 SMNVEV (reference sequence). The CDR3 has 12 amino acids. V was pared by 5 bases and J by 3 bases, with 4 bases between.

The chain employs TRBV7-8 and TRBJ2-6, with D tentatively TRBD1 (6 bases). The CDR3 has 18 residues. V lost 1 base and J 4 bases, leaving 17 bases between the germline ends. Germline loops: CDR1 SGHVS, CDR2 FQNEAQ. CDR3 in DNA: TGTGCCAGCAGCTTAGACACAGGGCTCCTTGCGGGGGCCAACGTCCTGACTTTC. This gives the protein CASSLDTGLLAGANVLTF.

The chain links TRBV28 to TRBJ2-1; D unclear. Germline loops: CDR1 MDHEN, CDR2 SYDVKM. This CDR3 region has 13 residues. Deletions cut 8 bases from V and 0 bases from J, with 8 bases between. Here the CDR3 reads CASRSGSYNEQFF. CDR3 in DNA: TGTGCCAGCCGGTCCGGCTCCTACAATGAGCAGTTCTTC.

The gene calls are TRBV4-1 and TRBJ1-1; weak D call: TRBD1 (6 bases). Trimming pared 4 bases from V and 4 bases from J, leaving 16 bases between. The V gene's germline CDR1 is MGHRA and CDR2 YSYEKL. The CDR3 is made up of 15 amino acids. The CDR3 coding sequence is TGCGCCAGCAGCCCGTACAGGGTGCGGTCCACTGAAGCTTTCTTT. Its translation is CASSPYRVRSTEAFF.

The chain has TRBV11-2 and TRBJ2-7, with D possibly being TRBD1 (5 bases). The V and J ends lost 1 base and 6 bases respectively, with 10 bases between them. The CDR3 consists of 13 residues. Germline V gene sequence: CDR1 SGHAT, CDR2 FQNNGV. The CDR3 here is CASSLVVGREQYF. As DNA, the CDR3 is TGTGCCAGCAGCTTAGTTGTGGGGCGCGAGCAGTACTTC. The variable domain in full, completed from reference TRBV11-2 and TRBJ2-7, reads EAGVAQSPRYKIIEKRQSVAFWCNPISGHATLYWYQQILGQGPKLLIQFQNNGVVDDSQLPKDRFSAERLKGVDSTLKIQPAKLEDSAVYLCASSLVVGREQYFGPGTRLTVT.

The CDR3 DNA sequence: TGTGCCAGCAGTGCGTTCGGGGGGGCCAGGTGGGAGCAGTTCTTC. It translates to CASSAFGGARWEQFF. The chain employs TRBV27 and TRBJ2-1, with 8 nucleotides matching TRBD2. The trim removed 5 bases at V and 10 bases at J, leaving 13 bases unmatched. CDR3 length equals 15 residues. In germline, CDR1 is MNHEY, CDR2 SMNVEV (reference sequence).

The CDR3 nucleotides are TGTGCCAGCAGAGAGACAGGGAACTATGGCTACACCTTC. It is translated as CASRETGNYGYTF. The chain employs TRBV28 and TRBJ1-2, with 7 positions matching TRBD1. This CDR3 has 13 residues. Trimming took 6 bases from V and 2 from J; bases not matched to a gene: 3. Germline assignment: CDR1 MDHEN and CDR2 SYDVKM.

This CDR3 reads CASSVGGGNYNEQFF. As DNA, the CDR3 is TGTGCCAGCAGCGTAGGAGGGGGAAACTACAATGAGCAGTTCTTC. The rearrangement links TRBV9 to TRBJ2-1; maybe TRBD1 (6 bases). The V and J ends lost 0 bases and 3 bases respectively, with 10 bases between them. Germline CDR1 reads SGDLS; CDR2 reads YYNGEE. This CDR3 region has 15 residues.

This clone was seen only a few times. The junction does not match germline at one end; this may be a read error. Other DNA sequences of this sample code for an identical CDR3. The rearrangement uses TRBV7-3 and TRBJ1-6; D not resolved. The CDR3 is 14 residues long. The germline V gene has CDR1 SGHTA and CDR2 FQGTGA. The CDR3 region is CASRLSEPNSPLHF. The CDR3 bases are TGTGCCAGCAGACTATCGGAACCCAATTCCCCCCTCCACTTT.